This entry describes one T cell receptor beta chain. The CDR3 has 16 amino acids. The germline CDR1 and CDR2 sequences are MNHEY and SVGEGT. Trimming cost V 0 bases and J 0 bases, with 12 bases left between them. Per sample, at least 5 micrograms of total RNA were extracted. Together with a sample-barcoded 5' primer, a J-beta primer mix was included in a second PCR lasting 7 to 11 cycles. Via MiXCR, TCRdb re-called the 5' RACE reads, giving one row per CDR3 protein. The sample contains about 810,000 distinct CDR3 sequences, around 34% of which appear only once. This specimen comes from a study of blood T cells in healthy people across ages. Whole-study context: Template switching picked up about one barcoded beta molecule for each two T cells.

Sample: blood. This TCR was sampled from a man between 18 and 29 years old in good health. The chain links TRBV6-2 or TRBV6-3 to TRBJ2-7, with a possible D match to TRBD1 (6 bases). CDR3 protein: CASSYSWGQASYEQYF. CDR3 DNA sequence: TGTGCCAGCAGTTACTCCTGGGGGCAGGCCTCCTACGAGCAGTACTTC.